This T cell receptor (beta chain) was retrieved from a study of T cell responses to AZD1222 COVID-19 vaccine. Remarks on this clone: Its specificity is not known.

The CDR3 loop spans 13 amino acids. V was pared by 4 bases and J by 4 bases, with 3 bases of the junction left unmatched. Germline assignment: CDR1 SGHRS and CDR2 YFSETQ. Overall study results and limits: Following two doses of AZD1222, Spike-specific TCR breadth and depth rose. Only a handful of AZD1222 recipients, about six in all, had baseline seropositivity.

Clones were sequenced by immunoSEQ multiplex PCR, and TCRdb holds only the in-frame ones, with some missing. The sample includes roughly 77,000 clones, 88% of them seen just once. This sample comprised peripheral blood, obtained on day 0 of MenACWY control vaccination. The V call is TRBV5-1, the J call TRBJ1-1, with 8 nucleotides matching TRBD1. This receptor was obtained from an adult in good health. In DNA, the CDR3 is TGCGCCAGCAGCAACCAGGGGGCCACTGAAGCTTTCTTT. It translates to CASSNQGATEAFF. The variable domain in full, completed from reference TRBV5-1 and TRBJ1-1, reads KAGVTQTPRYLIKTRGQQVTLSCSPISGHRSVSWYQQTPGQGLQFLFEYFSETQRNKGNFPGRFSGRQFSNSRSEMNVSTLELGDSALYLCASSNQGATEAFFGQGTRLTVV.